The 9 T cell receptor beta chains presented below share a single source sample, sequenced in a study of blood T cell repertoires in COVID-19. Profiled with immunoSEQ multiplex PCR; TCRdb holds only in-frame clones, not every one. This table has about 180,000 clones, roughly 86% appearing once. The sample was peripheral blood. The receptors derive from a man aged 35-49 years with active or convalescent COVID-19.

The table lists this clone with a count of one. The chain links TRBV12-5 to TRBJ2-5, with D possibly being TRBD1 (5 bases). Germline-derived CDR1 and CDR2 are LGHNT and FRNRAP. Trimming left V 9 bases short and J 5 bases short, with 13 bases between. CDR3 size: 12 residues. CDR3 protein: CASSREMETQYF. As DNA, the CDR3 is TGTGCTAGCTCCAGGGAAATGGAGACCCAGTACTTC.

In its sample, this clone was seen a few times. This chain connects TRBV7-8 to TRBJ2-1; 10 bases agree with TRBD1. The V and J ends lost 4 bases and 8 bases, in that order; junction bases with no gene match: 11. This CDR3 has 16 amino acids. Germline CDR1 reads SGHVS; CDR2 reads FQNEAQ. The CDR3 loop reads CASSSAAGTGDHEQFF. The CDR3 DNA sequence: TGTGCCAGCAGCTCGGCAGCCGGGACAGGGGACCATGAGCAGTTCTTC.

Note on this clone: One junction end disagrees with the germline gene, perhaps due to a read error. J is TRBJ2-5 and V is TRBV7-7, with TRBD2 matching over 8 bases. Germline loops: CDR1 SSHAT, CDR2 FNYEAQ (reference sequence). The CDR3 contains 17 residues. The CDR3 sequence: CASSLLEGGGPLETQYF. CDR3 DNA: TGTGCTAGCAGCTTACTGGAGGGCGGGGGGCCCCTGGAGACCCAGTACTTC.

This clone appeared a few times. The chain's CDR3 is CASSYSGRGLGEKLFF. The CDR3 coding sequence is TGTGCCAGCAGTTACTCTGGGCGGGGGCTAGGGGAAAAACTGTTTTTT. The V and J genes are TRBV6-5 and TRBJ1-4, with a possible D match to TRBD1 (6 bases). Germline lookup yields CDR1 MNHEY and CDR2 SVGAGI. The CDR3 consists of 16 residues. The V end was cut by 0 bases, the J end by 8 bases, with 16 bases between.

V and J are TRBV19 and TRBJ2-5, with TRBD2 matching 7 bases. J was trimmed by 3 bases and V by 4 bases; bases with no gene match: 5. The V gene's germline CDR1 is LNHDA and CDR2 SQIVND (reference sequence). The CDR3 spans 14 residues. The CDR3 loop reads CASSTRREEETQYF. CDR3 bases: TGTGCCAGTAGTACTCGACGGGAGGAAGAGACCCAGTACTTC.

This chain uses TRBV7-3 with TRBJ2-3; 8 bases match TRBD2. The CDR3 has 16 residues. V shed 1 base and J 4 bases; nucleotides not matched to a gene: 7. Looked up from germline, CDR1 is SGHTA and CDR2 is FQGTGA. The CDR3 protein is CASSLNPGGAADTQYF. CDR3 coding DNA: TGTGCCAGCAGCTTAAATCCCGGGGGGGCCGCAGATACGCAGTATTTT. The full variable domain, its missing parts supplied by reference TRBV7-3 and TRBJ2-3, is GAGVSQTPSNKVTEKGKYVELRCDPISGHTALYWYRQSLGQGPEFLIYFQGTGAADDSGLPNDRFFAVRPEGSVSTLKIQRTERGDSAVYLCASSLNPGGAADTQYFGPGTRLTVL.

V and J are TRBV19 and TRBJ1-4; no firm D call. Trimming took off 3 bases at V and 2 bases at J, with 7 bases between the two ends. This CDR3 is 14 amino acids long. CDR1 LNHDA and CDR2 SQIVND come from the germline V gene (reference sequence). The CDR3 nucleotides read TGTGCCAGTAGTATCGGAGGGACTAATGAAAAACTGTTTTTT. This encodes CASSIGGTNEKLFF.

This clone was recorded a few times. This sequence joins TRBV15 and TRBJ1-1, with D uncertain. V lost 0 bases to trimming and J lost 0 bases, with 5 bases between them. Germline values: CDR1 LNHNV, CDR2 YYDKDF (reference sequence). There are 14 residues in the CDR3. CDR3 in amino acids: CATSRDQLNTEAFF. The DNA for the CDR3 is TGTGCCACCAGCAGAGATCAGTTGAACACTGAAGCTTTCTTT. The whole variable domain, filled in from reference TRBV15 and TRBJ1-1, reads DAMVIQNPRYQVTQFGKPVTLSCSQTLNHNVMYWYQQKSSQAPKLLFHYYDKDFNNEADTPDNFQSRRPNTSFCFLDIRSPGLGDTAMYLCATSRDQLNTEAFFGQGTRLTVV.

This clone was found once. This rearrangement joins TRBV20-1 to TRBJ1-1; TRBD1 agrees at 8 bases. The J segment lost 8 bases and the V segment lost 7 bases, leaving 6 bases of the junction unmatched. In germline, CDR1 is DFQATT, CDR2 SNEGSKA (reference sequence). The CDR3 has 11 amino acids. Here the CDR3 reads CSGRRTGEAFF. The CDR3 nucleotides are TGCAGTGGCAGGCGGACAGGGGAAGCTTTCTTT.